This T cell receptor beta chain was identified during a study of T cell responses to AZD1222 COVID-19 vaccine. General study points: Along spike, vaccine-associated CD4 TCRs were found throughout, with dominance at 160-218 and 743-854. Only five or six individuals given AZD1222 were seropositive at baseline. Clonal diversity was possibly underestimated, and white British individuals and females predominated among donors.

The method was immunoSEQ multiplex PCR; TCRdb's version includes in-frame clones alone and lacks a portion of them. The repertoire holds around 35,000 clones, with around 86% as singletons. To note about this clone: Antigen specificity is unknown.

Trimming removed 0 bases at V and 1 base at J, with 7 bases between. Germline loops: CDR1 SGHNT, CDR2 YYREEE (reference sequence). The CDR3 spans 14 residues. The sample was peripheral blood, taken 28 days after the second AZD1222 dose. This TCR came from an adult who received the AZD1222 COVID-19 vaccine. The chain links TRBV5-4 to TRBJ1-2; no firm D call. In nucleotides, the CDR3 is TGTGCCAGCAGCTTGGGCGGTTATAACTATGGCTACACCTTC. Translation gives CASSLGGYNYGYTF.